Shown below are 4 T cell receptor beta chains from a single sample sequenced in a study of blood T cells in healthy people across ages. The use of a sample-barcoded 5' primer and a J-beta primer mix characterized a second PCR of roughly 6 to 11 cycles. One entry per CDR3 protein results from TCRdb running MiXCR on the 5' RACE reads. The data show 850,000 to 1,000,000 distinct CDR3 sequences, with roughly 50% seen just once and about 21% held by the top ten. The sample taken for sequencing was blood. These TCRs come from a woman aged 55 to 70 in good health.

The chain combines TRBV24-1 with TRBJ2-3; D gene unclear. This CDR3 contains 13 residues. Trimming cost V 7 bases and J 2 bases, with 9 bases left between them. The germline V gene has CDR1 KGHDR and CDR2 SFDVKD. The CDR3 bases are TGTGCCACCAGGGGCCCAATCACAGATACGCAGTATTTT. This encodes CATRGPITDTQYF.

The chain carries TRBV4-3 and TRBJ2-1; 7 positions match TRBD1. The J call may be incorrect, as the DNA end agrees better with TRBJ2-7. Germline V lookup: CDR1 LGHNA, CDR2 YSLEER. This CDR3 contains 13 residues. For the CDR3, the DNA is TGCGCCAGCAGCGAGGGGGCTTACAATGAGCAGTACTTC. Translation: CASSEGAYNEQYF.

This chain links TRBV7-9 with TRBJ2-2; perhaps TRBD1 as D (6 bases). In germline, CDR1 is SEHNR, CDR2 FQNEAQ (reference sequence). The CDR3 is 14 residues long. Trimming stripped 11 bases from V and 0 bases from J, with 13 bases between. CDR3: CAYYGGPNTGELFF. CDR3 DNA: TGTGCCTATTATGGGGGCCCGAACACCGGGGAGCTGTTTTTT.

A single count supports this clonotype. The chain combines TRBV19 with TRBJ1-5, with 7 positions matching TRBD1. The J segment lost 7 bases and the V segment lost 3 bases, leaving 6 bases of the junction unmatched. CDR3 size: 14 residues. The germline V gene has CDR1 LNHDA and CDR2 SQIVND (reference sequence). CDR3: CASSMAAGGQPQHF. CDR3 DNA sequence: TGTGCCAGTAGTATGGCGGCAGGGGGACAGCCCCAGCATTTT.